Following are 7 T cell receptor beta chains from one sample sequenced in a study of T cells in women clearing cervical HPV infection. Only in-frame clones appear in the TCRdb table, and some are missing; sequencing was by immunoSEQ multiplex PCR. The sample data list about 26,000 clones. The sequencing input was blood buffy coat. Every receptor here comes from a woman aged 18 to 75 with a cervical HPV16 infection that either progressed to CIN3+ or cleared (not recorded which).

As concerns this clone: The read ends 3 residues early relative to the CDR3; the germline J gene fills the gap. The chain recombines TRBV27 with TRBJ2-3; TRBD2 matches 7 bases. The junction had 14 bases not matched to a gene; V was cut back by 5 bases and J by 0 bases. The CDR3 totals 18 residues. Germline CDR1 is MNHEY and CDR2 is SMNVEV (reference sequence). CDR3 bases read: TGTGCCAGCAGTCCGAGAGGACTAGGAAGGCAGAGCACAGATACG. Residues: CASSPRGLGRQSTDT. The whole CDR3 is CASSPRGLGRQSTDTQYF.

A word on this clone: Germline and junction disagree at one end, which may indicate a read error. The CDR3 end lies 3 residues beyond the end of the read and is filled in from the germline J gene. This sample includes further DNA sequences coding for the same CDR3. The rearrangement joins TRBV19 to TRBJ1-3, with 7 bases lining up with TRBD1. This CDR3 contains 15 residues. Germline lookup yields CDR1 LNHDA and CDR2 SQIVND (reference sequence). This chain's CDR3 is CASSVLTGRGNTIYF. The sequenced CDR3 bases are TGTGCCAGTAGTGTACTGACAGGGCGGGGAAACACG.

With regard to this clone: Coverage ceases 3 residues before the CDR3 finishes, and the germline J gene fills in the end. The rearrangement joins TRBV30 to TRBJ2-2, with 7 nucleotides matching TRBD1. Per germline, CDR1 GTSNPN and CDR2 SVGIG (reference sequence). The CDR3 spans 13 residues. The covered CDR3 bases are TGTGCCTGGCAAGACAGGGAAGGAGAAAAG. As protein: CAWQDREGEK. The whole CDR3 sequence reads CAWQDREGEKLFF.

CDR3 region: CSVEDRAVSYNEQFF. The DNA read from the CDR3 is TGCAGCGTTGAAGATCGAGCGGTATCCTACAATGAG. The rearrangement links TRBV29-1 to TRBJ2-1; tentatively, D is TRBD2 (5 bases). Read coverage stops 3 residues before the CDR3 terminus; the germline J gene supplies the remainder. The ends were cut back, 0 bases at V and 1 base at J, with 10 bases in the middle. CDR3 size: 15 residues. Germline V gene sequence: CDR1 SQVTM, CDR2 ANQGSEA.

Concerning this clone: Sequencing ends 3 residues short of the CDR3 end; the germline J gene provides the rest. The chain uses TRBV5-1 and TRBJ1-2; 8 bases map to TRBD1. Germline CDR1 and CDR2: SGHRS and YFSETQ. The CDR3 totals 14 residues. Trimming at V came to 4 bases and at J to 4 bases, leaving 6 bases not matched to a gene. Here the CDR3 reads CASSTGQGPYGYTF. Incomplete CDR3 DNA: TGCGCCAGCAGCACCGGACAGGGCCCCTATGGC.

To note about this clone: Its ends do not fully match the called genes, so a read error is possible. The sequence runs out 3 residues before the end of the CDR3; the remainder is reconstructed from the germline J gene. The same CDR3 also results from other DNA sequences found in this sample. The V gene is TRBV7-3, the J gene TRBJ1-3; weak D call: TRBD1 (6 bases). Germline lookup yields CDR1 SGHTA and CDR2 FQGTGA. This CDR3 has 14 residues. CDR3 DNA (partial): TGTGCCAGCAGCTTGAGGGGGTCTGGAAACACT. This translates into CASSLRGSGNT. The whole CDR3 protein is CASSLRGSGNTIYF.

Regarding this clone: The DNA ends 3 residues before the CDR3 does, and the rest of the CDR3 is filled in from the germline J gene. V is TRBV20-1 and J is TRBJ1-3; no clear D gene. Germline assignment: CDR1 DFQATT and CDR2 SNEGSKA (reference sequence). This CDR3 is 14 amino acids long. V was clipped by 1 base and J by 4 bases, with 11 bases between them. The CDR3 bases that were read are TGCAGTGCTAGAGCGTTCGGCGGGGGAAACACC. Its translation: CSARAFGGGNT. The CDR3 in its entirety is CSARAFGGGNTIYF.